The 22 T cell receptor beta chains reported below all come from one sample, sequenced in a study of persistence of HIV-infected CD4 T cells. This was the immunoSEQ version 4 assay in survey mode. Data came from immunoSEQ multiplex PCR; TCRdb stores just in-frame clones and leaves some out. The sample has more than 35,000 clones; more than 85% are singletons. These receptors are not linked to any known antigen. Anti-CD3/anti-CD28 beads served as a nonspecific positive control stimulus. Sorting of responding CD4+ T cells relied on upregulated CD40 ligand together with CD69. Sequenced here: CD4+ T cells sorted from PBMCs after approximately 19-hour stimulation, sampled from a patient who received antiretroviral therapy. The receptors originated from an adult man with HIV who was CMV-seropositive.

J is TRBJ2-3 and V is TRBV7-7; TRBD2 matches at 10 bases. The CDR3 runs to 17 residues. Germline assignment: CDR1 SSHAT and CDR2 FNYEAQ (reference sequence). V trimming: 1 base; J trimming: 2 bases; junction bases outside the gene matches: 6. The CDR3 sequence is CASSLGVSGGITDTQYF. The CDR3 nucleotides read TGTGCCAGCAGCTTAGGGGTTAGCGGGGGGATCACAGATACGCAGTATTTT.

This chain uses TRBV20-1 with TRBJ2-4, with D perhaps matching TRBD1 (7 bases). Germline CDR1 reads DFQATT; CDR2 reads SNEGSKA (reference sequence). The V gene lost 3 bases and the J gene lost 6 bases, with 12 bases spanning the gap. The CDR3 is 13 amino acids. CDR3 in DNA: TGCAGTGCTAGTTCAGGGGGGCTAAACATTCAGTACTTC. It codes for CSASSGGLNIQYF.

The V gene is TRBV9, the J gene TRBJ1-2; no clear D. CDR1 is SGDLS and CDR2 is YYNGEE in the germline V gene. V shed 4 bases and J shed 4 bases, with 20 bases lying between them. The CDR3 is 16 residues long. In nucleotides, the CDR3 is TGTGCCAGCAGCCCCCAGGTGCCAGGACGGACCTATGGCTACACCTTC. Amino acids: CASSPQVPGRTYGYTF.

The rearrangement joins TRBV11-3 to TRBJ1-1, with D perhaps TRBD1 (5 bases). V was cut by 1 base and J by 5 bases, with 14 bases left in between. Germline CDR1 reads SGHNT; CDR2 reads YENEEA. The length of the CDR3 is 15 residues. This chain's CDR3 is CASSLGGRTRTEAFF. CDR3 DNA: TGTGCCAGCAGCTTAGGGGGCAGGACGAGAACTGAAGCTTTCTTT.

V usage is TRBV4-2 and J usage is TRBJ1-5, with D unclear. CDR3 size: 14 residues. The germline gives CDR1 LGHNA, CDR2 YNFKEQ. Trimming pared 0 bases from V and 4 bases from J, leaving 7 bases between. The CDR3 bases are TGTGCCAGCAGCCAAGATCCCGGGAATCAGCCCCAGCATTTT. Protein sequence: CASSQDPGNQPQHF.

The rearrangement joins TRBV10-3 to TRBJ2-7; the D is unclear. The CDR3 is made up of 13 amino acids. Germline CDR1 is ENHRY and CDR2 is SYGVKD. Trimming cost V 3 bases and J 3 bases, with 9 bases left between them. CDR3 sequence: CAISEHTYYEQYF. The CDR3 region has the DNA TGTGCCATCAGTGAACACACCTACTACGAGCAGTACTTC.

The rearrangement uses TRBV4-1 and TRBJ2-7; 9 bases are a match to TRBD1. Germline CDR1 is MGHRA and CDR2 is YSYEKL. The CDR3 has 15 residues. V lost 0 bases to trimming and J lost 7 bases; unmatched junction nucleotides: 7. The CDR3 reads CASSQEAPGTGEQYF. DNA for the CDR3: TGCGCCAGCAGCCAAGAGGCCCCCGGGACAGGGGAGCAGTACTTC.

V is TRBV19 and J is TRBJ1-2, with D tentatively TRBD1 (5 bases). The CDR3 has 15 amino acids. Germline CDR1 LNHDA, CDR2 SQIVND (reference sequence). Between the trimmed V and J ends, which lost 3 bases and 14 bases, there was a span of 25 bases. DNA of the CDR3: TGTGCCAGTAGTATTACTATAGGACCCCTAACAGGTCGGACCTTC. Translated: CASSITIGPLTGRTF.

This clone was found once. The chain combines TRBV6-5 with TRBJ2-7, with D maybe TRBD1 (6 bases). CDR1 is MNHEY, CDR2 SVGAGI, per germline. V lost 4 bases and J 5 bases, leaving 12 bases between the germline ends. There are 13 residues in the CDR3. The CDR3 spells CASSFTGYHEQYF. The DNA for the CDR3 is TGTGCCAGCAGTTTCACAGGGTACCACGAGCAGTACTTC.

The V gene is TRBV18, the J gene TRBJ2-7; D not certain. This CDR3 region has 12 residues. V lost 3 bases, J lost 6 bases, and 9 bases lay in between. The germline V gene encodes CDR1 KGHSH and CDR2 LQKENI. CDR3 bases: TGTGCCAGCTCACCGCCAGGCGGCGAGCAGTACTTC. This gives the protein CASSPPGGEQYF.

A single count supports this clone. V usage is TRBV3-1 (or the pseudogene TRBV3-2) and J usage is TRBJ1-2; D gene uncertain. The germline CDR1 and CDR2 sequences are LGHDT and YNNKEL (reference sequence). The V gene lost 4 bases and the J gene lost 0 bases, with 9 bases spanning the gap. The CDR3 is 14 amino acids. The DNA of the CDR3 is TGTGCCAGCAGCCCCTCCGTTCCTAACTATGGCTACACCTTC. Translated: CASSPSVPNYGYTF.

The chain uses TRBV5-1 and TRBJ1-4; D might be TRBD1 (6 bases). This CDR3 is 16 amino acids long. Per the germline V gene, CDR1 is SGHRS and CDR2 is YFSETQ. V lost 4 bases and J 8 bases, leaving 21 bases between the germline ends. This CDR3 reads CASSDAVGGAGEKLFF. The DNA for the CDR3 is TGCGCCAGCAGCGACGCAGTCGGGGGCGCGGGGGAAAAACTGTTTTTT.

The chain is built from TRBV5-4 and TRBJ2-7; D may match TRBD1 or TRBD2 (5 bases each). The CDR3 is 15 residues long. The V end lost 5 bases, the J end lost 3 bases, and 18 bases lay between the germline ends. From germline, CDR1 is SGHNT and CDR2 YYREEE (reference sequence). CDR3 sequence: CASRAGGLGNYEQYF. The CDR3 coding sequence is TGTGCCAGCAGAGCTGGGGGTTTGGGAAACTACGAGCAGTACTTC.

The rearrangement uses TRBV19 and TRBJ2-2; maybe TRBD2 (6 bases). Trimming removed 4 bases from V and 4 bases from J, with 13 bases in between. Germline values: CDR1 LNHDA, CDR2 SQIVND (reference sequence). The CDR3 covers 15 residues. The CDR3 DNA reads TGTGCCAGTAGTACATGGGAGGTGAGCACCGGGGAGCTGTTTTTT. It translates to CASSTWEVSTGELFF.

The chain links TRBV27 to TRBJ2-1, with TRBD2 identical over 8 bases. The germline V gene encodes CDR1 MNHEY and CDR2 SMNVEV (reference sequence). The CDR3 is made up of 15 amino acids. J gave up 8 bases and V 3 bases, and 9 bases lay outside the gene matches. CDR3 sequence: CASSFPRGARYEQFF. CDR3 coding DNA: TGTGCCAGCAGTTTCCCGCGGGGGGCGAGGTATGAGCAGTTCTTC.

This rearrangement joins TRBV9 to TRBJ2-1; no clear D. Looked up from germline, CDR1 is SGDLS and CDR2 is YYNGEE. The CDR3 totals 14 residues. V lost 0 bases to trimming and J lost 2 bases, with 6 bases between them. DNA for the CDR3: TGTGCCAGCAGCGTAGCGGCCACCTACAATGAGCAGTTCTTC. Its translation: CASSVAATYNEQFF.

The table lists this clone with a count of one. The DNA for the CDR3 is TGTGCCAGCAGCTCTCAGGGGCAAGAGACCCAGTACTTC. Its translation: CASSSQGQETQYF. The V and J genes are TRBV5-6 and TRBJ2-5; D is perhaps TRBD1 (6 bases). The CDR3 loop spans 13 amino acids. The germline V and J ends were trimmed by 3 bases and 2 bases, with 8 bases remaining between them. Germline V CDR1 and CDR2: SGHDT, YYEEEE.

This chain links TRBV7-2 with TRBJ1-2; the match to TRBD1 covers 8 bases. CDR3 length equals 15 residues. The ends lost 1 base at V and 1 base at J; junction bases unmatched: 2. Germline lookup yields CDR1 SGHTA and CDR2 FQGNSA. The CDR3 bases are TGTGCCAGCAGCTTAGTCGGACAGGGTAACTATGGCTACACCTTC. It codes for CASSLVGQGNYGYTF.

V and J are TRBV5-1 and TRBJ2-3; D is ambiguous. Germline V gene data show CDR1 as SGHRS and CDR2 as YFSETQ. Deletions cut 4 bases from V and 0 bases from J, with 9 bases between. This CDR3 spans 14 amino acids. In nucleotides, the CDR3 is TGCGCCAGCAGCACCTATAGCAGCACAGATACGCAGTATTTT. Translated, it gives CASSTYSSTDTQYF.

The chain links TRBV19 to TRBJ1-1; D is uncertain. The CDR3 consists of 12 residues. Germline CDR1 and CDR2: LNHDA and SQIVND (reference sequence). The V and J ends lost 6 bases and 4 bases respectively, with 9 bases between them. As DNA, the CDR3 is TGTGCCAGTAGCTGGGGTGGCACTGAAGCTTTCTTT. This sequence encodes CASSWGGTEAFF.

CDR3 nucleotide sequence: TGTGCCAGCAGGTGGGGGGGAGAAAAACTGTTTTTT. It specifies CASRWGGEKLFF. The chain couples TRBV12-3 or TRBV12-4 to TRBJ1-4, with D possibly TRBD1 on 5 matching bases. Trimming removed 6 bases from V and 8 bases from J, with 10 bases in between. This CDR3 is 12 amino acids long.

The chain joins TRBV7-9 to TRBJ1-6; D is uncertain. Germline CDR1 SEHNR, CDR2 FQNEAQ (reference sequence). V lost 2 bases, J lost 9 bases, and 8 bases lay in between. This CDR3 region has 13 residues. The chain's CDR3 is CASSLSLGSPLHF. In DNA form, the CDR3 reads TGTGCCAGCAGCTTATCTCTGGGTTCACCCCTCCACTTT.